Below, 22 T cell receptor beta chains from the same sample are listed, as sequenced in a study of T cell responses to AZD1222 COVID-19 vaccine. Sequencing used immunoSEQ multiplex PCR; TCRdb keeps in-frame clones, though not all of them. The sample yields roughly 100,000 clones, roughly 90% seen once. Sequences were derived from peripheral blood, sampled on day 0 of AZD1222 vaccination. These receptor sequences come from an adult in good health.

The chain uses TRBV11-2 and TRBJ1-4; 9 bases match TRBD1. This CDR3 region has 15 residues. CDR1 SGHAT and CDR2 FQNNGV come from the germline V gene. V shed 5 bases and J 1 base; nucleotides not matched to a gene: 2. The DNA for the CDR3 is TGTGCCAGCAGCCAGACAGGGGGAACTAATGAAAAACTGTTTTTT. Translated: CASSQTGGTNEKLFF.

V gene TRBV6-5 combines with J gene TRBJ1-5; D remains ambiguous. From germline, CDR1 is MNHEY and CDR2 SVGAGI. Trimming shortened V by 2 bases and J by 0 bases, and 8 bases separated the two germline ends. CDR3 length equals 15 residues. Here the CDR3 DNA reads TGTGCCAGCAGTTACACAGCGTATAGCAATCAGCCCCAGCATTTT. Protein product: CASSYTAYSNQPQHF.

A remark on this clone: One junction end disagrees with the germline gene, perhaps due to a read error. CDR3 nucleotides: TGCGCCAGCTGCTTGGGGGACGGGCAGCCCCAGCATTTT. It specifies CASCLGDGQPQHF. V and J are TRBV5-1 and TRBJ1-5; perhaps TRBD1 as D (5 bases). The CDR3 spans 13 residues. Germline V gene data show CDR1 as SGHRS and CDR2 as YFSETQ. Looking up the rest from reference TRBV5-1 and TRBJ1-5 gives the full variable domain: KAGVTQTPRYLIKTRGQQVTLSCSPISGHRSVSWYQQTPGQGLQFLFEYFSETQRNKGNFPGRFSGRQFSNSRSEMNVSTLELGDSALYLCASCLGDGQPQHFGDGTRLSIL.

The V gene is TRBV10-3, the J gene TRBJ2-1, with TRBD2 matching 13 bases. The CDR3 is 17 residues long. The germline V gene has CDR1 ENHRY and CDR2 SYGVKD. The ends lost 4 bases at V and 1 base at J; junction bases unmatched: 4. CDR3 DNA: TGTGCCATCAGTGGCGGACTAGCGGGAGTGTCCTACAATGAGCAGTTCTTC. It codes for CAISGGLAGVSYNEQFF.

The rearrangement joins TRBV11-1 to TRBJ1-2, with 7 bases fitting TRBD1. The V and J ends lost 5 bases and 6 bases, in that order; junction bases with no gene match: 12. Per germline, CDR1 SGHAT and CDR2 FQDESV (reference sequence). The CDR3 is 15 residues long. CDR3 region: CASSPRQGVRDGYTF. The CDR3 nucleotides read TGTGCCAGCAGCCCGCGACAGGGTGTGAGGGATGGCTACACCTTC.

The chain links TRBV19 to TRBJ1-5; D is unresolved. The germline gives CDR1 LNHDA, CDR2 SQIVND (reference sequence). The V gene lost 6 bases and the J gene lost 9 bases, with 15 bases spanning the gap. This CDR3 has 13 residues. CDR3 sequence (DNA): TGTGCCAGTAGGGGTACCCTAGGAGGGCCCCAGCATTTT. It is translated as CASRGTLGGPQHF. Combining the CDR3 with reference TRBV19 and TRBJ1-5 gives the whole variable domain DGGITQSPKYLFRKEGQNVTLSCEQNLNHDAMYWYRQDPGQGLRLIYYSQIVNDFQKGDIAEGYSVSREKKESFPLTVTSAQKNPTAFYLCASRGTLGGPQHFGDGTRLSIL.

CDR3 nucleotide sequence: TGCGCCAGCAGCTTGGCAGCGGGAGGGCCCTATGAGCAGTTCTTC. Its translation is CASSLAAGGPYEQFF. This chain links TRBV5-1 with TRBJ2-1; 10 bases line up with TRBD2. J lost 8 bases, V lost 0 bases, and 5 bases had no gene match. The CDR3 runs to 15 residues. Germline CDR1 is SGHRS and CDR2 is YFSETQ. Using reference TRBV5-1 and TRBJ2-1 for the parts outside the CDR3, the full variable domain is KAGVTQTPRYLIKTRGQQVTLSCSPISGHRSVSWYQQTPGQGLQFLFEYFSETQRNKGNFPGRFSGRQFSNSRSEMNVSTLELGDSALYLCASSLAAGGPYEQFFGPGTRLTVL.

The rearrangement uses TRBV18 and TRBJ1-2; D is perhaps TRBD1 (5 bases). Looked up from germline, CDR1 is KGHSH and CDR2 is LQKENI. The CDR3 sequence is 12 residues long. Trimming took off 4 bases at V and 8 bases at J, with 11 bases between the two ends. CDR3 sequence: CASSRPGAGYTF. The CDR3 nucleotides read TGTGCCAGCTCACGACCTGGGGCGGGCTACACCTTC.

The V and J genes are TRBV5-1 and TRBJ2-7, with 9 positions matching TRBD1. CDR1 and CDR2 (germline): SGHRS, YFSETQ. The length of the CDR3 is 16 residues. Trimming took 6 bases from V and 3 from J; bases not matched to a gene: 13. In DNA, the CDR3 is TGCGCCAGCACCTTTGGATCCGGGACAGGGATCTACGAGCAGTACTTC. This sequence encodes CASTFGSGTGIYEQYF.

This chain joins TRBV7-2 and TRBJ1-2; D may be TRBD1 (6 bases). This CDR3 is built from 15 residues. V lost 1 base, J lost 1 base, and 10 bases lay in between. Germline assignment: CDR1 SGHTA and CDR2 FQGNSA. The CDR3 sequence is CASSLGQGLNYGYTF. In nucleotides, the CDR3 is TGTGCCAGCAGCTTAGGGCAGGGGCTTAACTATGGCTACACCTTC.

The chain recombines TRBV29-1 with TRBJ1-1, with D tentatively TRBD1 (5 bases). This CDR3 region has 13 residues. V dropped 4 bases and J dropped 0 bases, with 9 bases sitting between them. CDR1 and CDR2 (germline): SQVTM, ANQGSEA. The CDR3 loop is CSVGGVLNTEAFF. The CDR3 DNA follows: TGCAGCGTTGGAGGGGTTTTGAACACTGAAGCTTTCTTT.

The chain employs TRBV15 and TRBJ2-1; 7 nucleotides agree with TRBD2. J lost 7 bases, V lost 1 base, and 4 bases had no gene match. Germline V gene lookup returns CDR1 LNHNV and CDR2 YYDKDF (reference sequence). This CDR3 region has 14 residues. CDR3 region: CATSRGVSGNEQFF. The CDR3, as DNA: TGTGCCACCAGCAGAGGGGTTAGCGGGAATGAGCAGTTCTTC.

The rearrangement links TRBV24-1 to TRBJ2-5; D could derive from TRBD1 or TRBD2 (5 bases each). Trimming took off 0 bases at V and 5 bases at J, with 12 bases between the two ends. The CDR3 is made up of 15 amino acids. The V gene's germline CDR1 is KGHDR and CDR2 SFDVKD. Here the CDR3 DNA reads TGTGCCACCAGTGATTTGGGGGGACCTAGGGAGACCCAGTACTTC. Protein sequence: CATSDLGGPRETQYF.

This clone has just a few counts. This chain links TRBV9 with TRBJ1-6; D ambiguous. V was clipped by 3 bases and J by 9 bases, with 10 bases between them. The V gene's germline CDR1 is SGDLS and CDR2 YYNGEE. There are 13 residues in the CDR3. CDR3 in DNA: TGTGCCAGCAGCGCGAGCCCGGGTTCACCCCTCCACTTT. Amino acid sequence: CASSASPGSPLHF.

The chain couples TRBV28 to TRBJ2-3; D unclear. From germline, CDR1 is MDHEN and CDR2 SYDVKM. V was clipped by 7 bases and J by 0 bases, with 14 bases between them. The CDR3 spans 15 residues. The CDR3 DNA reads TGTGCCAGCACCCCACCCGGGTATAGCACAGATACGCAGTATTTT. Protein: CASTPPGYSTDTQYF.

The CDR3 loop is CASSHRVDQPQHF. For the CDR3, the DNA is TGTGCCAGCAGTCACAGGGTCGATCAGCCCCAGCATTTT. The gene calls are TRBV12-3 or TRBV12-4 and TRBJ1-5, with a possible D match to TRBD1 (6 bases). The CDR3 extends over 13 amino acids. V was shortened by 5 bases and J by 5 bases, with 10 bases between the two germline ends.

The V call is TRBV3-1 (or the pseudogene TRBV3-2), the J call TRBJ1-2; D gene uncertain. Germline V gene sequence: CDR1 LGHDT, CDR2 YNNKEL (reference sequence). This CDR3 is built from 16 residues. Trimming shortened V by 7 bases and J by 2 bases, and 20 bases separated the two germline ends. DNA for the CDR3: TGTGCCAGCACCCCCAGGCATGGGGTAGGGAACTATGGCTACACCTTC. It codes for CASTPRHGVGNYGYTF.

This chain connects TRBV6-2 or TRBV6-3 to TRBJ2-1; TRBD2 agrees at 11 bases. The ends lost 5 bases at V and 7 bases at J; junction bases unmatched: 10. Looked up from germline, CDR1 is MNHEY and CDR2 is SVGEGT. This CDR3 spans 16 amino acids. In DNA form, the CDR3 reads TGTGCCAGCAGTCCCCCCTTTAGCGGGGGGGGAAATGAGCAGTTCTTC. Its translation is CASSPPFSGGGNEQFF.

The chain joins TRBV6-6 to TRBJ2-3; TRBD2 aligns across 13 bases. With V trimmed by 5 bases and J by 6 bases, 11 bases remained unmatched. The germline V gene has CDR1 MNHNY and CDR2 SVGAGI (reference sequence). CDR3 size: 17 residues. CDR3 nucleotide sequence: TGTGCCAGCAGTCCCCCAACTAGCGGGAGGGCCGAGGATACGCAGTATTTT. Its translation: CASSPPTSGRAEDTQYF.

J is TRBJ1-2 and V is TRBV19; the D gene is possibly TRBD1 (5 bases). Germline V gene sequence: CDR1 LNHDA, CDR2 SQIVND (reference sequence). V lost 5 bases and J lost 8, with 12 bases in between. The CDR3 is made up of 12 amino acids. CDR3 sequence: CASSGGLRGYTF. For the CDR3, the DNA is TGTGCCAGTAGTGGGGGACTTCGGGGCTACACCTTC. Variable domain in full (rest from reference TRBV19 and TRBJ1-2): DGGITQSPKYLFRKEGQNVTLSCEQNLNHDAMYWYRQDPGQGLRLIYYSQIVNDFQKGDIAEGYSVSREKKESFPLTVTSAQKNPTAFYLCASSGGLRGYTFGSGTRLTVV.

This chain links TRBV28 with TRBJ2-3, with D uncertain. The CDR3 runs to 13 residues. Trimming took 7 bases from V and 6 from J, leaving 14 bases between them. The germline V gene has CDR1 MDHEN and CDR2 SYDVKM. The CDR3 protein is CASKNFLGDTQYF. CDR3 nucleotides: TGTGCCAGCAAAAACTTTCTGGGGGATACGCAGTATTTT. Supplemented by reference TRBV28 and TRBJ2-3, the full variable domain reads DVKVTQSSRYLVKRTGEKVFLECVQDMDHENMFWYRQDPGLGLRLIYFSYDVKMKEKGDIPEGYSVSREKKERFSLILESASTNQTSMYLCASKNFLGDTQYFGPGTRLTVL.

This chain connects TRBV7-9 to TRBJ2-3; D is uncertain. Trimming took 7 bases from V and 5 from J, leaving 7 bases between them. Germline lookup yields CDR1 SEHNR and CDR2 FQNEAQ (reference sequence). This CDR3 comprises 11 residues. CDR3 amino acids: CASNRLDTQYF. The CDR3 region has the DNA TGTGCCAGCAACCGACTAGATACGCAGTATTTT.